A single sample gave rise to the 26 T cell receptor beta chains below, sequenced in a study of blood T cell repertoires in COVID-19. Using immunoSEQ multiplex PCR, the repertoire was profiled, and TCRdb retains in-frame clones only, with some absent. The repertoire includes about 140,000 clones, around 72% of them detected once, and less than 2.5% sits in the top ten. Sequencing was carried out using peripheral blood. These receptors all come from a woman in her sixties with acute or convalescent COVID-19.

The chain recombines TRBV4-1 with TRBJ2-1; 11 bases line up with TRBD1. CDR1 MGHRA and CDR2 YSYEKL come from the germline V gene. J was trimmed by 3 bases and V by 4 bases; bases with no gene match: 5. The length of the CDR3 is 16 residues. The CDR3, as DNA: TGCGCCAGCAGCCCATCCGGGACAGGGGGCTACAATGAGCAGTTCTTC. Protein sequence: CASSPSGTGGYNEQFF.

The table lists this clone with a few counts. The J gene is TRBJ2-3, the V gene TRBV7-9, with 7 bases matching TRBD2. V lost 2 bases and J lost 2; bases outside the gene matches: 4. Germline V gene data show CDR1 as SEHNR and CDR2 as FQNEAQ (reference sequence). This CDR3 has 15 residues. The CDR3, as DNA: TGTGCCAGCAGCTTATTAGCGGGCTCCACAGATACGCAGTATTTT. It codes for CASSLLAGSTDTQYF.

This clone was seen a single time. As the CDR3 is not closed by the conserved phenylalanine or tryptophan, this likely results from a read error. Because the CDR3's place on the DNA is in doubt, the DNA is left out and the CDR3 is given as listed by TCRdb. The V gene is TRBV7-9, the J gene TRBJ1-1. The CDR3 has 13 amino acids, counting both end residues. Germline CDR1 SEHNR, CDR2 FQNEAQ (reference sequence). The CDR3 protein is CASSLGGDYRTLL.

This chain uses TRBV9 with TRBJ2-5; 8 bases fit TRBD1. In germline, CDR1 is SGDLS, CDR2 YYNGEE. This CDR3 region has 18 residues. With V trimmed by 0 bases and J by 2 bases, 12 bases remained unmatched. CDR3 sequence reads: CASSVGQGPRLIQETQYF. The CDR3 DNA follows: TGTGCCAGCAGCGTAGGACAGGGGCCACGTCTGATACAAGAGACCCAGTACTTC.

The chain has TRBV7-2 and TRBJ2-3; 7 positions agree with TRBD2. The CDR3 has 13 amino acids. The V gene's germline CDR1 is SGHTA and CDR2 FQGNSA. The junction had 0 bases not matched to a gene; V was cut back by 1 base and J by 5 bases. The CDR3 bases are TGTGCCAGCAGCTTAGTAGCGGGAGATACGCAGTATTTT. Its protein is CASSLVAGDTQYF.

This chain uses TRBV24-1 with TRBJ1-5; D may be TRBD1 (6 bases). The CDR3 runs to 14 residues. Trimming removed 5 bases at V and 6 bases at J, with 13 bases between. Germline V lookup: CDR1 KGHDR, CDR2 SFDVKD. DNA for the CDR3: TGTGCCACCAGTGCGAGTAGGGGGGGTCAGCCCCAGCATTTT. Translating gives CATSASRGGQPQHF.

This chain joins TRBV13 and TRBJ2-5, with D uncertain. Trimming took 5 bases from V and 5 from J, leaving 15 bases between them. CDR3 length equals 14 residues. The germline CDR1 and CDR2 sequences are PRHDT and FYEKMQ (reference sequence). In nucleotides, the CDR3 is TGTGCCAGCAGCCCCCGCCGGTCCTGGGAGACCCAGTACTTC. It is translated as CASSPRRSWETQYF.

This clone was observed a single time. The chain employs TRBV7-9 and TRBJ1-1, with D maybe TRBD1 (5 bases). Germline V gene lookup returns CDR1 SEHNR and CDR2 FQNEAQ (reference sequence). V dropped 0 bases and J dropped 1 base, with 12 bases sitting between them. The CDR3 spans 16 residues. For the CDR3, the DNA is TGTGCCAGCAGCTTAGCGCCAGGGAATGGGAACACTGAAGCTTTCTTT. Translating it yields CASSLAPGNGNTEAFF.

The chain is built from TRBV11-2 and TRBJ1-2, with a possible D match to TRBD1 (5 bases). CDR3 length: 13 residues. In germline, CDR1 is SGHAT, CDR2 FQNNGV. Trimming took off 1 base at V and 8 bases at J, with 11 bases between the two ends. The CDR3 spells CASSLGQNGGYTF. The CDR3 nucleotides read TGTGCCAGCAGCTTAGGACAGAACGGGGGCTACACCTTC.

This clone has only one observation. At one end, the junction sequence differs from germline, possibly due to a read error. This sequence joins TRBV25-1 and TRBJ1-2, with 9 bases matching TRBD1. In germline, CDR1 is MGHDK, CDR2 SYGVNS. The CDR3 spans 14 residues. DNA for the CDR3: TGTGCCAGCAGTGGAATGGGACAGGGCTATGGCCACACCTTC. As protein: CASSGMGQGYGHTF.

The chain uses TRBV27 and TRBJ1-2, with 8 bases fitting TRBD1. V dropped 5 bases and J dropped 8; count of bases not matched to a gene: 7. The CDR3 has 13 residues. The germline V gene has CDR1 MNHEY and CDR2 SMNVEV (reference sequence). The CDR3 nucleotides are TGTGCCAGCAGTCAGCAGGGGGCGGCGGGCTACACCTTC. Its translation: CASSQQGAAGYTF.

The CDR3, as DNA: TGTGCCAGCAGCCAAGACCAGGTTCAGGAAAAACTGTTTTTT. This encodes CASSQDQVQEKLFF. This chain connects TRBV3-1 (or the pseudogene TRBV3-2) to TRBJ1-4; D unclear. V was cut by 0 bases and J by 8 bases, with 10 bases left in between. Per the germline V gene, CDR1 is LGHDT and CDR2 is YNNKEL (reference sequence). The CDR3 loop spans 14 amino acids.

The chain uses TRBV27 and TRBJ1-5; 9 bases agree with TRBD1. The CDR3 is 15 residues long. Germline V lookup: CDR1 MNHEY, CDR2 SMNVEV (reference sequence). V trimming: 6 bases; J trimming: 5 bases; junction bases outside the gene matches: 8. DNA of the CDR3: TGTGCCAGCAGGCTCGGGACAGGGCCTTATCAGCCCCAGCATTTT. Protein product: CASRLGTGPYQPQHF.

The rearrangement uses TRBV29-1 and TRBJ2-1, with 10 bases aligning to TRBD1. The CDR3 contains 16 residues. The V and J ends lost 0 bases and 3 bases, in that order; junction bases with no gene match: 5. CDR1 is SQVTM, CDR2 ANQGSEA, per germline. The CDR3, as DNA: TGCAGCGTTGAAGAAGTGAGGACAGGGGGCTACAATGAGCAGTTCTTC. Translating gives CSVEEVRTGGYNEQFF.

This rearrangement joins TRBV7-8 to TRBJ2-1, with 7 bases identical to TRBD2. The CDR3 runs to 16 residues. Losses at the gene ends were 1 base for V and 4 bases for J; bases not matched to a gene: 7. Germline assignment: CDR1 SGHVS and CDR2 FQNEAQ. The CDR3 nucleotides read TGTGCCAGCAGCTTAGAGGCTAGCGGTTCGTACAATGAGCAGTTCTTC. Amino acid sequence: CASSLEASGSYNEQFF.

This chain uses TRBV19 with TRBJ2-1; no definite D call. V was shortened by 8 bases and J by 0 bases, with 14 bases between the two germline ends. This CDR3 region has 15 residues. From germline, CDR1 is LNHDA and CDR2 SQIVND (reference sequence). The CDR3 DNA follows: TGTGCCAGTGGTACATGGGCCAGCTCCTACAATGAGCAGTTCTTC. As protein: CASGTWASSYNEQFF.

The CDR3 DNA sequence: TGCGCCAGCAGCTTCGGGACAGGCATTTACAATGAGCAGTTCTTC. The encoded protein is CASSFGTGIYNEQFF. This rearrangement joins TRBV5-1 to TRBJ2-1; 8 bases line up with TRBD1. The CDR3 is 15 residues long. The V and J ends lost 2 bases and 4 bases, in that order; junction bases with no gene match: 5. Germline CDR1 reads SGHRS; CDR2 reads YFSETQ.

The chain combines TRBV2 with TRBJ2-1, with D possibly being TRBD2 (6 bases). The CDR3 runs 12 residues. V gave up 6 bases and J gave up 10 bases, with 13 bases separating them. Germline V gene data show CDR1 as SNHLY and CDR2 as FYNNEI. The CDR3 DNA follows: TGTGCCAGCAGGACTAGAGCCCTCGAGCAGTTCTTC. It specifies CASRTRALEQFF.

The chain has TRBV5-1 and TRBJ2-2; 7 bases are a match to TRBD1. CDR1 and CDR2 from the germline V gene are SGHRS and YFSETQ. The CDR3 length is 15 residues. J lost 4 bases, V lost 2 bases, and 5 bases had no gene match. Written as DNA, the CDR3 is TGCGCCAGCAGCTTCGATTCAGGGGGCACCGGGGAGCTGTTTTTT. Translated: CASSFDSGGTGELFF.

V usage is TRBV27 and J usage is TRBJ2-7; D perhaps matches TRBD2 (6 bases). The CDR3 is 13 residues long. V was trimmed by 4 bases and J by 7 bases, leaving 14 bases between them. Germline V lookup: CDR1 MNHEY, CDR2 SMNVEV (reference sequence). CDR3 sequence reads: CASSWGTGREQYF. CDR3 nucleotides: TGTGCCAGCAGTTGGGGGACTGGGCGTGAGCAGTACTTC.

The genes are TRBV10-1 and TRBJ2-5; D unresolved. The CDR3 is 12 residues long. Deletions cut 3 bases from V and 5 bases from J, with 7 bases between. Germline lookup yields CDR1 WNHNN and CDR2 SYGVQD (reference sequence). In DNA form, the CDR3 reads TGCGCCAGCAGTGACGGTCACGAGACCCAGTACTTC. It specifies CASSDGHETQYF.

The CDR3 loop reads CASSAPGGYGYTF. The CDR3 DNA is TGTGCCAGCAGTGCCCCAGGGGGCTATGGCTACACCTTC. The chain has TRBV25-1 and TRBJ1-2; 7 bases agree with TRBD1. The ends lost 4 bases at V and 4 bases at J; junction bases unmatched: 3. The CDR3 sequence is 13 residues long. CDR1 is MGHDK, CDR2 SYGVNS, per germline.

This CDR3 is CASSQDFLPPTSGSGTDTQYF. CDR3 in DNA: TGCGCCAGCAGCCAAGACTTCCTACCCCCGACTAGCGGGAGTGGCACAGATACGCAGTATTTT. The V and J genes are TRBV4-1 and TRBJ2-3; 12 bases agree with TRBD2. V lost 0 bases, J lost 1 base, and 14 bases stayed unmatched. CDR1 is MGHRA and CDR2 is YSYEKL in the germline V gene. This CDR3 contains 21 residues.

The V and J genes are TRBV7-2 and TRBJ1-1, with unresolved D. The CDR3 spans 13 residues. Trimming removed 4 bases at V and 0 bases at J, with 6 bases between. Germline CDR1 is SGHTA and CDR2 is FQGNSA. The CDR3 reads CASSSLLNTEAFF. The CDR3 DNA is TGTGCCAGCAGCTCCCTCCTGAACACTGAAGCTTTCTTT.

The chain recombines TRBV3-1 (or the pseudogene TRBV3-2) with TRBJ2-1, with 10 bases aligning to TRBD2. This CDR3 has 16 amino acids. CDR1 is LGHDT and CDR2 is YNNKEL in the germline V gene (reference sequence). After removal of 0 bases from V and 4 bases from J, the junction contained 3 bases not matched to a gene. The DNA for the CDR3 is TGTGCCAGCAGCCAAGAAGGACTAGCGGCGTACAATGAGCAGTTCTTC. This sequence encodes CASSQEGLAAYNEQFF.

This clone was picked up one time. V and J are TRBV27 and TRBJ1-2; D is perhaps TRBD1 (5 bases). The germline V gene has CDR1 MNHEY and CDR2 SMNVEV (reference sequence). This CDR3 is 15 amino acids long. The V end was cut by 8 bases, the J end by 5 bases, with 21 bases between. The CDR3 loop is CASPSGWGRGYGYTF. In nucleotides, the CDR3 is TGTGCCAGCCCCTCGGGGTGGGGGAGGGGTTATGGCTACACCTTC.